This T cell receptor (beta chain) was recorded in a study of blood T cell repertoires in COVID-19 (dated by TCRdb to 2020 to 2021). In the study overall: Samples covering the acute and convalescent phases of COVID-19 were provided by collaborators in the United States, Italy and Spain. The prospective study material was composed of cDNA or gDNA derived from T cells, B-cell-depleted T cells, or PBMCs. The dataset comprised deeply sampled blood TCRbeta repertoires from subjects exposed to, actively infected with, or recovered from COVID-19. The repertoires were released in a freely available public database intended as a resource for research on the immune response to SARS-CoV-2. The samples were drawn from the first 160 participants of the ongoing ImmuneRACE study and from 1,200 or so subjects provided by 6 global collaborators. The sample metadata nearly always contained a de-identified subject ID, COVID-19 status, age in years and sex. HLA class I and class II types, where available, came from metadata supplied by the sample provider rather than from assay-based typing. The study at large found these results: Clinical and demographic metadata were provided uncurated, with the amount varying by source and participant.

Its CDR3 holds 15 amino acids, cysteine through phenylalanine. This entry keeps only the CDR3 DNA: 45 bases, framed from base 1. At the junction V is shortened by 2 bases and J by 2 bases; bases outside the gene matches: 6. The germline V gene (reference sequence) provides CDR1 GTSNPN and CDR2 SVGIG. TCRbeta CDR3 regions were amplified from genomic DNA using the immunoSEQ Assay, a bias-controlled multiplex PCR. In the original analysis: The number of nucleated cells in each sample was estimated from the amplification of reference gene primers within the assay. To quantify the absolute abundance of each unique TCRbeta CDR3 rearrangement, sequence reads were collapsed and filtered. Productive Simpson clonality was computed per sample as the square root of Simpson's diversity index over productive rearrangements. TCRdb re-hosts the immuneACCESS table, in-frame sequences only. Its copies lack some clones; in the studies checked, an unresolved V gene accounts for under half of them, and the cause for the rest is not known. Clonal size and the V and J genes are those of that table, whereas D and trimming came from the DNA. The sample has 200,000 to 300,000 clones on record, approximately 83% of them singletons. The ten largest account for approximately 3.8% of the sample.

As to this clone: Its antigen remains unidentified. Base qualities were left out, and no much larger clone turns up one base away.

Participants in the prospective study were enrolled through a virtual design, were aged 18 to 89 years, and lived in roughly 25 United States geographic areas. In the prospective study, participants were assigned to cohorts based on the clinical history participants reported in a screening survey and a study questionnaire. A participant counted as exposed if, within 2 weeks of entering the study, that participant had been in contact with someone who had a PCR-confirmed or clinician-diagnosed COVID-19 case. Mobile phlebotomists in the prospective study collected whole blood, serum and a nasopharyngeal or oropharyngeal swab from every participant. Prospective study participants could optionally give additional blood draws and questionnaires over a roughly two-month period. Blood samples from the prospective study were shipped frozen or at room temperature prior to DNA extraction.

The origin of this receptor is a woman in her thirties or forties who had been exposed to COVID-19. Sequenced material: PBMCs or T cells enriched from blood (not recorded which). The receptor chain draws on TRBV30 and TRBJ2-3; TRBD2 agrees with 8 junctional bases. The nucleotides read TGTGCCTGGAGTAGGCGGGGGGCATCCACAGATACGCAGTATTTT. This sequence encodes CAWSRRGASTDTQYF.